This paragraph reports one T cell receptor (beta chain). The antigen is undetermined. The trim removed 4 bases at V and 3 bases at J, leaving 6 bases unmatched. This CDR3 contains 14 residues. CDR1 LGHNA and CDR2 YNFKEQ come from the germline V gene. The data belong to a study of OX40 agonist ivuxolimab in advanced cancers. Looking at the study overall: Past anti-PD-1, anti-PD-L1 or anti-CTLA-4 therapy was accepted, and 40% had received some. Overall study results and limits: Clones of CD4+ and CD8+ blood T cells grew by week 6 at doses of 0.1 to 3.0 mg/kg. Compared with others, partial responders at 0.1-3.0 mg/kg displayed clonal expansion among the lowest.

Only in-frame clones appear in the TCRdb table, and some are missing; sequencing was by immunoSEQ multiplex PCR. The data show fewer than 8,500 clones, 55% to 75% seen once. The cohort excluded patients with autoimmune disease history or systemic immunosuppression. Sequencing used CD4+ or CD8+ T cells sorted from blood, obtained in a trial of the OX40 agonist ivuxolimab. J is TRBJ2-7 and V is TRBV4-2, with 7 bases fitting TRBD2. The TCR was taken from an adult with an advanced solid tumor such as melanoma, head and neck, liver or kidney cancer. The CDR3 nucleotides read TGTGCCAGCAGCCCAGCGGGACTGATCTACGAGCAGTACTTC. Amino acids: CASSPAGLIYEQYF.